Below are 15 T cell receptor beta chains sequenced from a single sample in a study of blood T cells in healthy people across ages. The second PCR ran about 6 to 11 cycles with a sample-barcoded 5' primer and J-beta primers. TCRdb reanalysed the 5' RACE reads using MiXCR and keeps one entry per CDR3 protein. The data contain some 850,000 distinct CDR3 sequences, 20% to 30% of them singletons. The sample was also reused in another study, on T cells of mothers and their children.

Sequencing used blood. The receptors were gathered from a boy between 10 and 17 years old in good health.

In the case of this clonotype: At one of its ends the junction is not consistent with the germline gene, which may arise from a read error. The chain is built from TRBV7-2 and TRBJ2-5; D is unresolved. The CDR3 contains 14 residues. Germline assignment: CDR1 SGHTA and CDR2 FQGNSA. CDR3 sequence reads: CASSLGLRPETQHF. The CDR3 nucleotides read TGTGCCAGCAGCTTAGGGCTCCGGCCGGAGACCCAGCACTTC.

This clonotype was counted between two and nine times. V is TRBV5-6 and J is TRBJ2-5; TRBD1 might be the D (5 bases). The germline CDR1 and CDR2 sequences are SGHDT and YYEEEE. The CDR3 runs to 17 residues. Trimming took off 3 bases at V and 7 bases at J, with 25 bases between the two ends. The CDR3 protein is CASSWDWGTEGGVTQYF. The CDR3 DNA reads TGTGCCAGCAGCTGGGATTGGGGCACAGAAGGTGGTGTGACCCAGTACTTC.

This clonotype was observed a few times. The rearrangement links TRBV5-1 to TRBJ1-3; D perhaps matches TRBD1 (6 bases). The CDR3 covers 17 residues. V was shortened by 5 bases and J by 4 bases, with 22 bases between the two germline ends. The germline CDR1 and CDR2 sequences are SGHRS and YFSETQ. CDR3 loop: CASSSQGQGSSGNTIYF. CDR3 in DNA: TGCGCCAGCAGTTCCCAGGGGCAAGGGTCGAGCGGAAACACCATATATTTT.

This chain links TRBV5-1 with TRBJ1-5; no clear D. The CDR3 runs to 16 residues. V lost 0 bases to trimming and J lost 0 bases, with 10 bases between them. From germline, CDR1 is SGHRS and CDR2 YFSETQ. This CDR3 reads CASSLEPGDSNQPQHF. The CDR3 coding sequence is TGCGCCAGCAGCTTGGAACCTGGGGATAGCAATCAGCCCCAGCATTTT. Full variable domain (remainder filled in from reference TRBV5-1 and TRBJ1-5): KAGVTQTPRYLIKTRGQQVTLSCSPISGHRSVSWYQQTPGQGLQFLFEYFSETQRNKGNFPGRFSGRQFSNSRSEMNVSTLELGDSALYLCASSLEPGDSNQPQHFGDGTRLSIL.

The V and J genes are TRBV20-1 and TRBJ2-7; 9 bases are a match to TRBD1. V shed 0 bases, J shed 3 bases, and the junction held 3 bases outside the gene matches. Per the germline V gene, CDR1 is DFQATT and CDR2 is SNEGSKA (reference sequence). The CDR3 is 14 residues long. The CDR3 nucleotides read TGCAGTGCTAGAGAGGGACAGGGATACTACGAGCAGTACTTC. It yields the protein CSAREGQGYYEQYF.

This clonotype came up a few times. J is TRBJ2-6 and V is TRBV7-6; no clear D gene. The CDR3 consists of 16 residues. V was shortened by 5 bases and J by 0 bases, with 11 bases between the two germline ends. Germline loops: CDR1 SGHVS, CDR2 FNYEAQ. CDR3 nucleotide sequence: TGTGCCAGCAGCCAGGCAGAAAGCTCTGGGGCCAACGTCCTGACTTTC. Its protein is CASSQAESSGANVLTF. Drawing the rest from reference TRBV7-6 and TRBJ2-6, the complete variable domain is GAGVSQSPRYKVTKRGQDVALRCDPISGHVSLYWYRQALGQGPEFLTYFNYEAQQDKSGLPNDRFSAERPEGSISTLTIQRTEQRDSAMYRCASSQAESSGANVLTFGAGSRLTVL.

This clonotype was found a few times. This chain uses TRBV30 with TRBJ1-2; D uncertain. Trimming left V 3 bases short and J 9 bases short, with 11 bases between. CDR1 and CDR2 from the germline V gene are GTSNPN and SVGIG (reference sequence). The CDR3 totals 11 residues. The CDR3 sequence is CAWSLVESYTF. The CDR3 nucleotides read TGTGCCTGGAGCCTCGTGGAGAGCTACACCTTC.

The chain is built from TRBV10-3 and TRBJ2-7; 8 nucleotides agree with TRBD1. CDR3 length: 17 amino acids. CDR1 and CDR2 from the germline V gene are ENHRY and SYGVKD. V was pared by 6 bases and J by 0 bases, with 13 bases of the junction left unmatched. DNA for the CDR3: TGTGCCATCAGGAGTACCGACCGGGACAGGAGCTCCTACGAGCAGTACTTC. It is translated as CAIRSTDRDRSSYEQYF.

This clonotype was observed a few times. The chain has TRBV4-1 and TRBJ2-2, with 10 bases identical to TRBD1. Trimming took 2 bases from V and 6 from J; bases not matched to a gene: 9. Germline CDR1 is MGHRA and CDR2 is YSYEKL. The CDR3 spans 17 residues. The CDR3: CASSQFPGQGSPGELFF. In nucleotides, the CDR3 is TGCGCCAGCAGCCAATTTCCGGGACAGGGGTCTCCCGGGGAGCTGTTTTTT.

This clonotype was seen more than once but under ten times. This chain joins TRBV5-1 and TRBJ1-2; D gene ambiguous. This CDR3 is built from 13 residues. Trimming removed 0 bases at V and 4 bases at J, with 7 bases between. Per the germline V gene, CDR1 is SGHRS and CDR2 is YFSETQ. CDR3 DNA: TGCGCCAGCAGCTTGGGAGAGATCTATGGCTACACCTTC. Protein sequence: CASSLGEIYGYTF.

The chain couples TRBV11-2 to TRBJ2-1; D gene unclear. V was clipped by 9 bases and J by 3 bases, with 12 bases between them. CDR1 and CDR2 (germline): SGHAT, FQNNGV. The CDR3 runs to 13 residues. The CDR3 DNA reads TGTGCCAGTACGGCGGAACTCTACAATGAGCAGTTCTTC. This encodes CASTAELYNEQFF.

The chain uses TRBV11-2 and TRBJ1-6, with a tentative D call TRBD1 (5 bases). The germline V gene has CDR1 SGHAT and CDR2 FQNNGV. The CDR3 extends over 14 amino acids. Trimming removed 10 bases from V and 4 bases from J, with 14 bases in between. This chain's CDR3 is CATSPGVYNSPLHF. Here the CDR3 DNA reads TGTGCCACTTCACCGGGGGTTTATAATTCACCCCTCCACTTT.

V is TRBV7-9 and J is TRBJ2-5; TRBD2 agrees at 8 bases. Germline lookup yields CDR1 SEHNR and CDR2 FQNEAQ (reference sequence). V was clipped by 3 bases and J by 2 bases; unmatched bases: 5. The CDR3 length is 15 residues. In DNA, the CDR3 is TGTGCCAGCAGCTTCCGGGGGGGATTTCAAGAGACCCAGTACTTC. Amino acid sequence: CASSFRGGFQETQYF.

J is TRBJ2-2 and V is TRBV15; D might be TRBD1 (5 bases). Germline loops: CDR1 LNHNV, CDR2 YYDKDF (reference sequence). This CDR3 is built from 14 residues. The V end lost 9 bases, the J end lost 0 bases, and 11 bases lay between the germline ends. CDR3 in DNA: TGTGCCACTACCGGCAGGGCGAACACCGGGGAGCTGTTTTTT. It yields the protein CATTGRANTGELFF.

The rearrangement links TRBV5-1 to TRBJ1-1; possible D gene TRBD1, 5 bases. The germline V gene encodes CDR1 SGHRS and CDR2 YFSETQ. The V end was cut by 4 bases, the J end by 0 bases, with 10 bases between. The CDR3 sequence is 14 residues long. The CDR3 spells CASSLRQMNTEAFF. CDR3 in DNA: TGCGCCAGCAGCCTACGACAGATGAACACTGAAGCTTTCTTT.